What follows are 13 T cell receptor beta chains derived from one specimen sequenced in a study of blood T cells in healthy people across ages. Primed by a sample-barcoded 5' primer and a J-beta primer mix, a second PCR proceeded for about 7 to 12 cycles. MiXCR was run by TCRdb on the 5' RACE reads, yielding one entry per CDR3 protein. This table has 850,000 to 1,000,000 distinct CDR3 sequences, 48% appearing once. What was sequenced was blood. The origin of the receptors is a man younger than 45 in good health.

The genes are TRBV27 and TRBJ2-6; weak D call: TRBD2 (6 bases). The CDR3 runs to 17 residues. Between the trimmed V and J ends, which lost 0 bases and 0 bases, there was a span of 9 bases. Germline lookup yields CDR1 MNHEY and CDR2 SMNVEV (reference sequence). The CDR3 sequence is CASSLSFGSSGANVLTF. Written as DNA, the CDR3 is TGTGCCAGCAGTTTATCCTTCGGGAGCTCTGGGGCCAACGTCCTGACTTTC.

V gene TRBV15 combines with J gene TRBJ2-3; D ambiguous. The CDR3 runs 14 residues. Trimming took 1 base from V and 2 from J, leaving 7 bases between them. Germline-derived CDR1 and CDR2 are LNHNV and YYDKDF (reference sequence). CDR3 in amino acids: CATSRGSLTDTQYF. CDR3 sequence (DNA): TGTGCCACCAGCAGAGGGTCCCTCACAGATACGCAGTATTTT.

The chain recombines TRBV28 with TRBJ2-7; the match to TRBD1 covers 8 bases. V shed 4 bases, J shed 0 bases, and the junction held 5 bases outside the gene matches. CDR3 length: 15 residues. Per the germline V gene, CDR1 is MDHEN and CDR2 is SYDVKM. The CDR3 DNA is TGTGCCAGCAGTTCCGGACAGGGAAGCTCCTACGAGCAGTACTTC. This encodes CASSSGQGSSYEQYF.

The chain joins TRBV6-6 to TRBJ2-3, with 8 bases aligning to TRBD1. V shed 4 bases, J shed 1 base, and the junction held 7 bases outside the gene matches. The CDR3 spans 16 residues. Germline V gives CDR1 MNHNY, CDR2 SVGAGI (reference sequence). As DNA, the CDR3 is TGTGCCAGCAGTTTAAGACAGGGGCCGCGCACAGATACGCAGTATTTT. It is translated as CASSLRQGPRTDTQYF.

A few counts support this clonotype. The rearrangement uses TRBV6-1 and TRBJ2-3; 13 bases line up with TRBD2. J lost 6 bases, V lost 1 base, and 7 bases had no gene match. There are 17 residues in the CDR3. Per the germline V gene, CDR1 is MNHNS and CDR2 is SASEGT. The CDR3 DNA reads TGTGCCAGCAGTGAAGGAAGGACTAGCGGGGGCGGGGATACGCAGTATTTT. It codes for CASSEGRTSGGGDTQYF.

This clonotype was observed at least ten times. The genes are TRBV5-1 and TRBJ2-7; perhaps TRBD2 as D (5 bases). V was cut by 2 bases and J by 4 bases, with 10 bases left in between. The germline V gene encodes CDR1 SGHRS and CDR2 YFSETQ. The CDR3 is 13 amino acids. The CDR3, as DNA: TGCGCCAGCAGCTTCGGGGTTCGTTACGAGCAGTACTTC. Encoded protein: CASSFGVRYEQYF.

CDR3 sequence (DNA): TGTGCCAGCAGCTCGAGGACCGTGACCTCGAACACTGAAGCTTTCTTT. Its protein is CASSSRTVTSNTEAFF. The chain carries TRBV11-3 and TRBJ1-1; D uncertain. This CDR3 is 16 amino acids long. The V end was cut by 4 bases, the J end by 1 base, with 16 bases between. The germline V gene has CDR1 SGHNT and CDR2 YENEEA.

V gene TRBV13 combines with J gene TRBJ2-1; D is ambiguous. The V end was cut by 4 bases, the J end by 9 bases, with 13 bases between. Germline V gene sequence: CDR1 PRHDT, CDR2 FYEKMQ (reference sequence). The CDR3 has 13 residues. In DNA form, the CDR3 reads TGTGCCAGCAGCTGGAGTGGGCGTAGTGAGCAGTTCTTC. It yields the protein CASSWSGRSEQFF. The complete variable domain, with remaining parts taken from reference TRBV13 and TRBJ2-1, reads AAGVIQSPRHLIKEKRETATLKCYPIPRHDTVYWYQQGPGQDPQFLISFYEKMQSDKGSIPDRFSAQQFSDYHSELNMSSLELGDSALYFCASSWSGRSEQFFGPGTRLTVL.

In DNA form, the CDR3 reads TGTGCCAGCAGCCGACAGGGGGCTTTGTACGAGCAGTACTTC. Encoded protein: CASSRQGALYEQYF. V gene TRBV3-1 combines with J gene TRBJ2-7, with TRBD1 matching over 10 bases. This CDR3 spans 14 amino acids. The V gene end was trimmed by 4 bases and the J gene end by 4 bases; junction bases not matched to a gene: 4. Germline V gene lookup returns CDR1 LGHDT and CDR2 YNNKEL (reference sequence).

The V gene is TRBV21-1, the J gene TRBJ2-1; the table calls TRBD1, which could not be checked here. TRBV21-1 is labeled a pseudogene. This CDR3 has 18 amino acids. CDR3 amino acids: CASSKGSCTSSSYNEQFF. DNA of the CDR3: TGTGCCAGCAGCAAAGGCTCCTGTACATCGAGCTCCTACAATGAGCAGTTCTTC.

In its sample, this clonotype was seen a few times. This rearrangement joins TRBV5-1 to TRBJ1-4; 7 bases line up with TRBD1. CDR3 length equals 16 residues. Germline V gene sequence: CDR1 SGHRS, CDR2 YFSETQ. The junction had 9 bases not matched to a gene; V was cut back by 3 bases and J by 4 bases. The CDR3 DNA reads as TGCGCCAGCAGCTACACTGGGACAGCTCTTAATGAAAAACTGTTTTTT. It yields the protein CASSYTGTALNEKLFF.

The genes are TRBV20-1 and TRBJ1-1, with a tentative D call TRBD1 (6 bases). The CDR3 consists of 14 residues. Per germline, CDR1 DFQATT and CDR2 SNEGSKA (reference sequence). Trimming took 1 base from V and 0 from J, leaving 9 bases between them. CDR3 in amino acids: CSARVKGVNTEAFF. The DNA of the CDR3 is TGCAGTGCTAGAGTCAAGGGGGTGAACACTGAAGCTTTCTTT.

This clonotype was counted only a few times. The chain carries TRBV3-1 and TRBJ2-1; 10 bases match TRBD2. Germline V gives CDR1 LGHDT, CDR2 YNNKEL (reference sequence). The CDR3 has 16 residues. V was clipped by 1 base and J by 8 bases; unmatched bases: 8. In nucleotides, the CDR3 is TGTGCCAGCAGCCAAGCCCCCCCTAGCGGGGGTCATGAGCAGTTCTTC. Its protein is CASSQAPPSGGHEQFF.